The clone carrying this TCR beta chain has a single count. The antigen is not known. This entry is derived from a study of CD4+ T cells in melanoma. Unmatched junction bases numbered 2, after V lost 0 bases and J lost 5 bases. This CDR3 has 16 residues. The germline CDR1 and CDR2 sequences are LGHNA and YSLEER. Produced via immunoSEQ multiplex PCR; TCRdb's table is partial and in-frame only. Of approximately 47,000 clones in the sample, 89% are singletons; the top ten hold 10% to 15%. Study-level results: In melanoma, neoantigen-specific CD4+ T cells reportedly differed in differentiation state. A reported correlation linked neoantigen-specific CD4+ T cells to CD8+, macrophage and B cell function.

The rearrangement joins TRBV4-3 to TRBJ2-3; 13 bases match TRBD2. Sample: peripheral blood. The sequence derives from a human donor with melanoma. CDR3 residues: CASSQEGLAGRDTQYF. The CDR3 nucleotides are TGCGCCAGCAGCCAAGAGGGACTAGCGGGGAGAGATACGCAGTATTTT.